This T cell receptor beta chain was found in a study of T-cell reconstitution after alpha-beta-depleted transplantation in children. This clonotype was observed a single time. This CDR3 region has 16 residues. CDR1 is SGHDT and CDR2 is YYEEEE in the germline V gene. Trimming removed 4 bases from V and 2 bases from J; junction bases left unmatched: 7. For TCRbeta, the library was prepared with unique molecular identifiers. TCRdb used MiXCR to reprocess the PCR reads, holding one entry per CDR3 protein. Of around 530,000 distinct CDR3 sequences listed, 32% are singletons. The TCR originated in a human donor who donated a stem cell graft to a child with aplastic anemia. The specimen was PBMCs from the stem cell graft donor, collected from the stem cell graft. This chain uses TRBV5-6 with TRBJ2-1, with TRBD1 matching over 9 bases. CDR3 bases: TGTGCCAGCAGCGGGGGACAGGGAGGACCCTACAATGAGCAGTTCTTC. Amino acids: CASSGGQGGPYNEQFF. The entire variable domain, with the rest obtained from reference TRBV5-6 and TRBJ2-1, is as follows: DAGVTQSPTHLIKTRGQQVTLRCSPKSGHDTVSWYQQALGQGPQFIFQYYEEEERQRGNFPDRFSGHQFPNYSSELNVNALLLGDSALYLCASSGGQGGPYNEQFFGPGTRLTVL.